The clone carrying this T cell receptor beta chain was found a few times. Its specificity is unknown. The study ran the assay at deep level. This table comes from immunoSEQ multiplex PCR, and its TCRdb copy is limited to in-frame clones, with some not included. The sample lists roughly 95,000 clones, less than 60% occurring once. The entry originates in a study of shared clonotypes between healthy human individuals. Study-wide results and limits: It was expected that sequencing depth would affect clonotype sharing among donors.

Germline values: CDR1 SGHRS, CDR2 YFSETQ. The CDR3 has 14 residues. The V gene end was trimmed by 0 bases and the J gene end by 8 bases; junction bases not matched to a gene: 3. The specimen sequenced was PBMCs. This clonotype was obtained from a woman in her forties in good health. Some clones in this sample may be carry-over from other donors' samples. V is TRBV5-1 and J is TRBJ1-4, with 8 bases matching TRBD1. CDR3 in DNA: TGCGCCAGCAGCTTGGGACAGGGGCGGGAAAAACTGTTTTTT. Residues: CASSLGQGREKLFF.